Here is one T cell receptor beta chain with its context. Its target is not known. CDR1 is MGHDK, CDR2 SYGVNS, per germline. Trimming cost V 3 bases and J 6 bases, with 11 bases left between them. This CDR3 has 13 residues. This sample is part of a study of beta chain features in type 1 diabetes. Study details: No patient-donor differences in age, gender, total cells or subset yield.

Findings of the study overall: High TCR expression in some cells could lead to their over-representation in cDNA sequencing. Insertion counts at VDJ junctions were lower in type 1 diabetes patients, who also showed more deletions there. Within each of all four CD4+ subsets, Type 1 diabetes patients had TCRB CDR3s that were moderately but significantly shorter.

Every isolated RNA sample was fully reverse transcribed, so sequencing captured expressed TCRB transcripts. Libraries were prepared by immunoSEQ multiplex PCR; TCRdb keeps only in-frame clonotypes and omits some of them. Of a few hundred thousand clones listed, around 12% are singletons. A sort by CD45RO/CCR7/CD25/CD127/CD95/CD27 yielded CD4+ naive, central memory, regulatory and stem cell-like memory cells. The sequencing sample was made of naive CD4+ T cells from blood. The TCR was taken from a woman under 30 with type 1 diabetes. The chain combines TRBV25-1 with TRBJ1-2; D might be TRBD1 (5 bases). For the CDR3, the DNA is TGTGCCAGCAGTGAGGGGGGGTCGCATGGCTACACCTTC. This codes for CASSEGGSHGYTF.